This entry lists 7 T cell receptor beta chains sequenced from one sample in a study of blood T cells in healthy people across ages. The second PCR ran roughly 6 to 11 cycles with a sample-barcoded 5' primer and J-beta primers. In TCRdb, the 5' RACE reads were re-called with MiXCR into one record per CDR3 protein. There are more than 900,000 distinct CDR3 sequences in the sample; roughly 29% occur only once, and roughly 10% lies in the top ten. The same data also contributed to another study, on T cells of mothers and their children.

Sequenced sample: blood. The receptors were gathered from a woman between 35 and 50 years old in good health.

This clonotype was seen a few times. The V and J genes are TRBV6-5 and TRBJ1-2; perhaps TRBD1 as D (6 bases). Germline CDR1 is MNHEY and CDR2 is SVGAGI. The CDR3 covers 13 residues. Trimming removed 6 bases at V and 8 bases at J, with 16 bases between. The CDR3 loop is CASSQGGGGGYTF. CDR3 sequence (DNA): TGTGCCAGCAGCCAGGGTGGGGGGGGCGGCTACACCTTC.

At least ten counts were recorded for this clonotype. J is TRBJ2-7 and V is TRBV10-3; D perhaps matches TRBD2 (6 bases). Per the germline V gene, CDR1 is ENHRY and CDR2 is SYGVKD. Trimming took off 6 bases at V and 2 bases at J, with 14 bases between the two ends. The CDR3 spans 14 residues. CDR3 region: CAIRPGTLPYEQYF. The CDR3 coding sequence is TGTGCCATCAGACCCGGGACTCTCCCCTACGAGCAGTACTTC.

This clonotype appeared many times. The DNA of the CDR3 is TGTGCCAGCAGTGAACCTCCTGATCAGCCCCAGCATTTT. Residues: CASSEPPDQPQHF. The chain carries TRBV6-1 and TRBJ1-5; D gene unclear. Trimming removed 2 bases at V and 5 bases at J, with 7 bases between. The germline CDR1 and CDR2 sequences are MNHNS and SASEGT. The length of the CDR3 is 13 residues.

This chain connects TRBV27 to TRBJ2-2; D possibly uses TRBD1 or TRBD2 (5 bases each). V lost 6 bases to trimming and J lost 1 base, with 15 bases between them. The CDR3 extends over 16 amino acids. The germline V gene encodes CDR1 MNHEY and CDR2 SMNVEV (reference sequence). The CDR3 sequence: CASRRAGTLNTGELFF. CDR3 DNA sequence: TGTGCCAGCAGGAGAGCCGGGACCCTGAACACCGGGGAGCTGTTTTTT.

This clonotype was observed a handful of times. The chain combines TRBV11-2 with TRBJ2-5; D is ambiguous. CDR1 is SGHAT and CDR2 is FQNNGV in the germline V gene. This CDR3 has 15 residues. Trimming took off 5 bases at V and 8 bases at J, with 21 bases between the two ends. CDR3 nucleotide sequence: TGTGCCAGCAGCCCCAGGACCTCCGCCGAGGAAACCCAGTACTTC. Translated, it gives CASSPRTSAEETQYF.

The chain combines TRBV12-3 or TRBV12-4 with TRBJ2-4; D not certain. The J call may be faulty, since TRBJ2-7 better matches the DNA end. The CDR3 length is 15 residues. The CDR3 sequence is CASSLAGWIVHEQYF. The DNA for the CDR3 is TGTGCCAGCAGTTTAGCCGGTTGGATAGTCCACGAGCAGTACTTC.

Note on this clonotype: A much larger clone differs from this one at a single base, so this may be a read error. The CDR3 protein is CTSSQDRSTQETQYF. The CDR3, as DNA: TGTACCAGCTCGCAAGACAGAAGCACTCAAGAGACCCAGTACTTC. The rearrangement links TRBV18 to TRBJ2-5; D may be TRBD1 (5 bases). This CDR3 has 15 residues. The V gene's germline CDR1 is KGHSH and CDR2 LQKENI.